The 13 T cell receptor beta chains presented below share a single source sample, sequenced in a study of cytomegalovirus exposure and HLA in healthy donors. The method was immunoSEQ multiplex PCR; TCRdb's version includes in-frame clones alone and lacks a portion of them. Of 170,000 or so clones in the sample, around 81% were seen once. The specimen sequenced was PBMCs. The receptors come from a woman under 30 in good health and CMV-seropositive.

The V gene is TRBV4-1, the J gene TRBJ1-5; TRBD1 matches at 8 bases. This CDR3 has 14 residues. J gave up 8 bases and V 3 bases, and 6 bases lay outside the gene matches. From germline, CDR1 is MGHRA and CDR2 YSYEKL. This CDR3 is CASSHTTGGKPQHF. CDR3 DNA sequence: TGCGCCAGCAGCCATACTACAGGGGGGAAGCCCCAGCATTTT.

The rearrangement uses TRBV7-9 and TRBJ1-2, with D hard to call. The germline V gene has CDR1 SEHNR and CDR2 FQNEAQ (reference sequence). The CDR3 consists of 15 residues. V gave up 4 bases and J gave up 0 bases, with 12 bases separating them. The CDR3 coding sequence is TGTGCCAGCAGCTCGTCCTCCCTAGCTAACTATGGCTACACCTTC. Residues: CASSSSSLANYGYTF.

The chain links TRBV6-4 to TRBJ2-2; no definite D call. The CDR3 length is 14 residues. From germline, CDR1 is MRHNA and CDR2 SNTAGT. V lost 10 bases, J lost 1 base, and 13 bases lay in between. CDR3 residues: CANLVPENTGELFF. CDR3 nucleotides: TGTGCCAACCTAGTTCCGGAGAACACCGGGGAGCTGTTTTTT.

CDR3 in amino acids: CASSREFLGELFF. In DNA form, the CDR3 reads TGTGCCAGCAGCCGAGAATTTCTAGGGGAGCTGTTTTTT. This chain joins TRBV9 and TRBJ2-2; D remains unclear. Germline V gene sequence: CDR1 SGDLS, CDR2 YYNGEE. V was shortened by 4 bases and J by 8 bases, with 12 bases between the two germline ends. The CDR3 has 13 amino acids.

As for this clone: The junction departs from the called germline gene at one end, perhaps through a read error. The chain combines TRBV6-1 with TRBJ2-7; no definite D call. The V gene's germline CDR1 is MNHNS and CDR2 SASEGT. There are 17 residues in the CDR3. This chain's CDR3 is CASCEQAGPLLNYEQYF. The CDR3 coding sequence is TGTGCCAGCTGTGAGCAGGCCGGTCCACTGTTGAACTACGAGCAGTACTTC.

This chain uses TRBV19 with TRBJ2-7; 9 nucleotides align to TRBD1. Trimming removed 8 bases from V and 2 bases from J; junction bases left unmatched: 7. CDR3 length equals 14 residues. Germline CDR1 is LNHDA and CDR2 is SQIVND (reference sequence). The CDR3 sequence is CASSPGQGPYEQYF. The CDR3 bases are TGTGCCAGTTCGCCGGGACAGGGTCCCTACGAGCAGTACTTC.

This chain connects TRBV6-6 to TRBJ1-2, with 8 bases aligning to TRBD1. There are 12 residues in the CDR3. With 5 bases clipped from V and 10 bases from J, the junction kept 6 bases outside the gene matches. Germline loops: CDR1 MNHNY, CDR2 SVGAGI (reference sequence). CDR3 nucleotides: TGTGCCAGCAGTCGGACAGGGACCTACTACACCTTC. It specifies CASSRTGTYYTF.

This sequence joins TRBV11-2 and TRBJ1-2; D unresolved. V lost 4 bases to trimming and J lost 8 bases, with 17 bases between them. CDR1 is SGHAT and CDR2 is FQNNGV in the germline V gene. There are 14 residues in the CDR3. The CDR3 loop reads CASSSYSGEEGYTF. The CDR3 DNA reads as TGTGCCAGCAGCTCATATTCAGGCGAAGAAGGCTACACCTTC.

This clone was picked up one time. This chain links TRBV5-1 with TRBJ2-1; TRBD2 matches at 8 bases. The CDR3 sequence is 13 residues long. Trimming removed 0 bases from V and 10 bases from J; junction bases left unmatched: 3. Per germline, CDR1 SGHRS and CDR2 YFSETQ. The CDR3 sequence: CASSLGSSGEQFF. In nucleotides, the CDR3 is TGCGCCAGCAGCTTGGGGTCTAGCGGGGAGCAGTTCTTC.

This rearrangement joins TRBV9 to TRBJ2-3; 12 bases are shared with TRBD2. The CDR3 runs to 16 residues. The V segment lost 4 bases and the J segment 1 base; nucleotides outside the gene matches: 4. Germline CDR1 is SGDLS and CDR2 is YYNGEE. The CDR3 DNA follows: TGTGCCAGCAGCCTCCGGACTAGCGGGGGCACAGATACGCAGTATTTT. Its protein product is CASSLRTSGGTDTQYF.

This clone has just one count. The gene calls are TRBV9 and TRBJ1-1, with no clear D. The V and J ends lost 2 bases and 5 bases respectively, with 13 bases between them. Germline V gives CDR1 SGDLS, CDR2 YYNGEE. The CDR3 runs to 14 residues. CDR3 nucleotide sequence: TGTGCCAGCAGCGTCGGGGTTGTAGGGACTGAAGCTTTCTTT. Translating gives CASSVGVVGTEAFF.

The CDR3 DNA follows: TGTGCCAGCTCACCGAAGACAGGGACCTTCTCTGGAAACACCATATATTTT. It specifies CASSPKTGTFSGNTIYF. This chain joins TRBV18 and TRBJ1-3, with 7 bases fitting TRBD1. Germline loops: CDR1 KGHSH, CDR2 LQKENI. Trimming took 3 bases from V and 0 from J; bases not matched to a gene: 8. This CDR3 has 17 amino acids.

The CDR3 DNA sequence: TGTGCCAGCACTCTGAGACAGGGGATGCGAAACACCATATATTTT. It yields the protein CASTLRQGMRNTIYF. The chain links TRBV6-6 to TRBJ1-3, with 8 bases lining up with TRBD1. The J segment lost 5 bases and the V segment lost 7 bases, leaving 10 bases of the junction unmatched. CDR1 is MNHNY and CDR2 is SVGAGI in the germline V gene (reference sequence). The CDR3 spans 15 residues.